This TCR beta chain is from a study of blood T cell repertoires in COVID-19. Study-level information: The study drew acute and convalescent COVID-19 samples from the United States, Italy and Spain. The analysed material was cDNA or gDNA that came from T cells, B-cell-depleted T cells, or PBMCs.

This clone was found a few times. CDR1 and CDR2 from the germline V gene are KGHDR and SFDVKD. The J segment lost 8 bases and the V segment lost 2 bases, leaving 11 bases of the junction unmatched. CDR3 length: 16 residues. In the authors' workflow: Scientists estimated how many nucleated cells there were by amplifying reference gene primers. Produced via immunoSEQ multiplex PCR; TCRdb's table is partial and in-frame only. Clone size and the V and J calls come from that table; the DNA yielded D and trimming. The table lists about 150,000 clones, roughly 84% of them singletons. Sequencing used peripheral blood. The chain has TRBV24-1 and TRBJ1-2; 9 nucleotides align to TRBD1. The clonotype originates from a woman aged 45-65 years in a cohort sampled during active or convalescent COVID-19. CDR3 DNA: TGTGCCACCAGTGATTCACCGGGACAGGGTAGGAGCGGCTACACCTTC. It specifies CATSDSPGQGRSGYTF.